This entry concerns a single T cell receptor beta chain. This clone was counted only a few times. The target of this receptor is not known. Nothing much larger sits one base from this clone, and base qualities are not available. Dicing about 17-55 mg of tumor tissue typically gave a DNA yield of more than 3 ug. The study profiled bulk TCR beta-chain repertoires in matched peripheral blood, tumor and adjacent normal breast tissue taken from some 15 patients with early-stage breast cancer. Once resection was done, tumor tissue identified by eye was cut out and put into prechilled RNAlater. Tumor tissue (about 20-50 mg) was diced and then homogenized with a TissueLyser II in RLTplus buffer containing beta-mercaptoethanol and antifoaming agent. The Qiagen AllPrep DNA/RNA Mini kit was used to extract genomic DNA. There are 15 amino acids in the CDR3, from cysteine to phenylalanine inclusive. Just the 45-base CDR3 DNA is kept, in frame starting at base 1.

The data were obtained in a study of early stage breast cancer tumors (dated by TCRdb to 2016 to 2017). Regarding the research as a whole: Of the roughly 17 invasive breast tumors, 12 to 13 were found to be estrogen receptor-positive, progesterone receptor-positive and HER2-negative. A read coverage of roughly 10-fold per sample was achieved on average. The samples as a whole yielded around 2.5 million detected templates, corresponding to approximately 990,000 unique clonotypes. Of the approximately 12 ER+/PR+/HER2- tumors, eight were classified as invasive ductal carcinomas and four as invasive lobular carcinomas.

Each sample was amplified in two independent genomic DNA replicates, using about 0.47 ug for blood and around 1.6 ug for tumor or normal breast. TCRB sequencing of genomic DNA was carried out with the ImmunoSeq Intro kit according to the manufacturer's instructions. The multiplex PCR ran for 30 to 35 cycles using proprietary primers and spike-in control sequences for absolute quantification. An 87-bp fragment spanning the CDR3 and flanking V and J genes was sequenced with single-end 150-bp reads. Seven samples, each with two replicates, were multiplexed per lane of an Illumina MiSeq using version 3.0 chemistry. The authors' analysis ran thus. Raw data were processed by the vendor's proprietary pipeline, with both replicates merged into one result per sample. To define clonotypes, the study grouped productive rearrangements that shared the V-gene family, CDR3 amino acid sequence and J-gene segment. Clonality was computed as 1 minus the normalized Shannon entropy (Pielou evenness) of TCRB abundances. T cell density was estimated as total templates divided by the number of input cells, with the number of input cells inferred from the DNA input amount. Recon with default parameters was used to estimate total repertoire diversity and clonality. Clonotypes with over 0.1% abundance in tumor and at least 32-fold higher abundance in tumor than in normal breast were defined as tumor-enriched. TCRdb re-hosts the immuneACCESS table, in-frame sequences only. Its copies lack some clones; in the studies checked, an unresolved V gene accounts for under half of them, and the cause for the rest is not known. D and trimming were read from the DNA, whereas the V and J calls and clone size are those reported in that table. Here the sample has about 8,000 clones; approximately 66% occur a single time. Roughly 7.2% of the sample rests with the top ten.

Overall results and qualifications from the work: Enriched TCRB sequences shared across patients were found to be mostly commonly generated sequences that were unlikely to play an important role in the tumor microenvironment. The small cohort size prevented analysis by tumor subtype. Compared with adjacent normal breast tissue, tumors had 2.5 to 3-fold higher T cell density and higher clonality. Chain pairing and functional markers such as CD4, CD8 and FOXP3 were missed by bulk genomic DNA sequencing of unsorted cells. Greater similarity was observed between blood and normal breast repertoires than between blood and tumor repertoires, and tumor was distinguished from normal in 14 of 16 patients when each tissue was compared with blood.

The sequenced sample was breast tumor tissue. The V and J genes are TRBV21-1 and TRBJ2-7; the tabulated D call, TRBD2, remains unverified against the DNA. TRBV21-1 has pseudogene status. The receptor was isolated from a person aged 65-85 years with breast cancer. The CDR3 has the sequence CASSKGEAFGYEQYF. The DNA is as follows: TGTGCCAGCAGCAAAGGCGAAGCGTTCGGATACGAGCAGTACTTC.